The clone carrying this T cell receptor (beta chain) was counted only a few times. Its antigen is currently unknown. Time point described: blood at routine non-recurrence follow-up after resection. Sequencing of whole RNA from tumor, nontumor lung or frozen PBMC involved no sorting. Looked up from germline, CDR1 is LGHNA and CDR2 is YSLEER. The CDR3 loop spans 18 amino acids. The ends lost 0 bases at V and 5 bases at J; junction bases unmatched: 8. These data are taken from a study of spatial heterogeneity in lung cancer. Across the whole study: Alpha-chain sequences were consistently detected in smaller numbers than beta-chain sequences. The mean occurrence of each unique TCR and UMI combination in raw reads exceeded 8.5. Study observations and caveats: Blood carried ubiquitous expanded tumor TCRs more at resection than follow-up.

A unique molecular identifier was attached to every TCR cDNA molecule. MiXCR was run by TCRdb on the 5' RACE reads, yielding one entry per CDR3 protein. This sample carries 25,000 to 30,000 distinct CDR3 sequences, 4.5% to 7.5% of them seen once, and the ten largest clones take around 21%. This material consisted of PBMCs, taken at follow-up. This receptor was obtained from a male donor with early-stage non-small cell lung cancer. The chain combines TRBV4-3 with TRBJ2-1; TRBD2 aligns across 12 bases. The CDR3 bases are TGCGCCAGCAGCCAAGAACCCACGACTAGCGGGAGAAACAATGAGCAGTTCTTC. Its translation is CASSQEPTTSGRNNEQFF.